These 25 T cell receptor beta chains originate from one sample sequenced in a study of beta chain features in type 1 diabetes. What was sequenced were expressed TCRB transcripts, since all of the isolated RNA had been reverse transcribed. The repertoire was sequenced with immunoSEQ multiplex PCR; TCRdb's copy has only in-frame clones and lacks some. This table has 350,000 to 450,000 clones, about 15% appearing once. The sample taken for sequencing was naive CD4+ T cells from blood. All receptors come from a man aged 25 to 40 in good health.

The V call is TRBV30, the J call TRBJ2-1, with TRBD2 matching over 7 bases. The germline CDR1 and CDR2 sequences are GTSNPN and SVGIG (reference sequence). The CDR3 runs to 15 residues. The J segment lost 3 bases and the V segment lost 2 bases, leaving 7 bases of the junction unmatched. The chain's CDR3 is CAWSTGRNVYNEQFF. DNA for the CDR3: TGTGCCTGGAGTACCGGGAGGAATGTCTACAATGAGCAGTTCTTC.

This clone was counted between two and nine times. V gene TRBV19 combines with J gene TRBJ2-1; possible D gene TRBD2, 6 bases. The CDR3 spans 14 residues. Trimming pared 3 bases from V and 9 bases from J, leaving 15 bases between. The germline CDR1 and CDR2 sequences are LNHDA and SQIVND (reference sequence). The chain's CDR3 is CASSIGAGRSEQFF. DNA for the CDR3: TGTGCCAGTAGTATTGGAGCAGGGAGGAGTGAGCAGTTCTTC.

This clone was seen only a few times. V usage is TRBV10-3 and J usage is TRBJ2-3, with D tentatively TRBD1 (5 bases). Trimming pared 5 bases from V and 1 base from J, leaving 13 bases between. Germline values: CDR1 ENHRY, CDR2 SYGVKD. The CDR3 covers 15 residues. Here the CDR3 DNA reads TGTGCCATCAGTACTAAGGGGATCGGCACAGATACGCAGTATTTT. It yields the protein CAISTKGIGTDTQYF.

This clone was seen a handful of times. The chain links TRBV13 to TRBJ2-4, with a weak D call TRBD1 (5 bases). From germline, CDR1 is PRHDT and CDR2 FYEKMQ (reference sequence). This CDR3 has 15 amino acids. The V end was cut by 2 bases, the J end by 8 bases, with 16 bases between. The CDR3 bases are TGTGCCAGCAGCTTATGGGCAGGGTACGAGGACATTCAGTACTTC. Translating it yields CASSLWAGYEDIQYF.

This clone came up many times. The chain employs TRBV30 and TRBJ2-1, with D unclear. This CDR3 region has 13 residues. CDR1 and CDR2 (germline): GTSNPN, SVGIG (reference sequence). V lost 2 bases to trimming and J lost 14 bases, with 19 bases between them. CDR3: CAWSPSPRVGEFF. The CDR3 nucleotides read TGTGCCTGGAGTCCTTCCCCAAGAGTCGGCGAGTTCTTC.

This clone was recorded a few times. Here the CDR3 DNA reads TGTGCCTGGGGGCCGTTTGCGGGAACCACTGAAGCTTTCTTT. This codes for CAWGPFAGTTEAFF. V usage is TRBV30 and J usage is TRBJ1-1, with no clear D. Trimming took off 5 bases at V and 4 bases at J, with 17 bases between the two ends. The germline CDR1 and CDR2 sequences are GTSNPN and SVGIG (reference sequence). The CDR3 has 14 amino acids.

This clone was recorded many times. The rearrangement uses TRBV7-2 and TRBJ2-5; possibly TRBD2 for D (6 bases). The germline V gene has CDR1 SGHTA and CDR2 FQGNSA. Trimming took off 5 bases at V and 4 bases at J, with 11 bases between the two ends. There are 13 residues in the CDR3. The chain's CDR3 is CASSRGVIETQYF. CDR3 sequence (DNA): TGTGCCAGCAGCCGCGGGGTGATAGAGACCCAGTACTTC.

J is TRBJ2-2 and V is TRBV2, with 9 bases identical to TRBD2. CDR1 SNHLY and CDR2 FYNNEI come from the germline V gene. This CDR3 has 15 residues. The junction had 3 bases not matched to a gene; V was cut back by 5 bases and J by 2 bases. The CDR3 reads CASSRTSVNTGELFF. CDR3 bases: TGTGCCAGCAGTCGGACTAGCGTTAACACCGGGGAGCTGTTTTTT.

The CDR3 reads CAISGDTYGYTF. CDR3 in DNA: TGTGCCATCAGTGGGGACACCTATGGCTACACCTTC. The chain links TRBV10-3 to TRBJ1-2; D is possibly TRBD1 (6 bases). Germline CDR1 and CDR2: ENHRY and SYGVKD. This CDR3 contains 12 residues. Trimming cost V 4 bases and J 4 bases, with 7 bases left between them.

This clone was detected a few times. This chain joins TRBV25-1 and TRBJ2-1; D remains ambiguous. This CDR3 region has 12 residues. V was pared by 6 bases and J by 5 bases, with 8 bases between. Germline V gene data show CDR1 as MGHDK and CDR2 as SYGVNS. The CDR3 DNA is TGTGCCAGCAGAGATTGGGACAATGAGCAGTTCTTC. This translates into CASRDWDNEQFF.

This clone was found a few times. V is TRBV7-2 and J is TRBJ1-2; possibly TRBD1 for D (6 bases). Trimming pared 5 bases from V and 5 bases from J, leaving 18 bases between. CDR1 SGHTA and CDR2 FQGNSA come from the germline V gene. The CDR3 spans 15 residues. The CDR3 region has the DNA TGTGCCAGCAGCCGAAAACAGGGAGACGAATATGGCTACACCTTC. Protein: CASSRKQGDEYGYTF.

This clone was picked up many times. This sequence joins TRBV2 and TRBJ2-4; D possibly corresponds to TRBD2 (6 bases). This CDR3 is 16 amino acids long. Per germline, CDR1 SNHLY and CDR2 FYNNEI. V was cut by 0 bases and J by 6 bases, with 15 bases left in between. This chain's CDR3 is CASSEALWREGNIQYF. As DNA, the CDR3 is TGTGCCAGCAGTGAAGCGCTTTGGCGGGAAGGAAACATTCAGTACTTC.

This clone was counted only a few times. J is TRBJ2-3 and V is TRBV5-4; 7 bases map to TRBD2. The CDR3 is 15 amino acids. Losses at the gene ends were 6 bases for V and 0 bases for J; bases not matched to a gene: 7. The germline CDR1 and CDR2 sequences are SGHNT and YYREEE (reference sequence). CDR3 residues: CASIPSGASTDTQYF. The CDR3 nucleotides read TGTGCCAGCATACCCAGCGGGGCTAGCACAGATACGCAGTATTTT.

This clone was seen a few times. Other nucleotide sequences from this sample produce the same CDR3. The chain is built from TRBV7-2 and TRBJ2-1; no reliable D call. This CDR3 spans 14 amino acids. The germline V gene encodes CDR1 SGHTA and CDR2 FQGNSA. Trimming shortened V by 1 base and J by 0 bases, and 4 bases separated the two germline ends. The CDR3: CASSLGGSYNEQFF. CDR3 DNA sequence: TGTGCCAGCAGCTTAGGCGGCTCCTACAATGAGCAGTTCTTC.

This clone was counted between two and nine times. The chain is built from TRBV27 and TRBJ2-7; D unresolved. The CDR3 length is 14 residues. V dropped 5 bases and J dropped 4 bases, with 15 bases sitting between them. Germline V gives CDR1 MNHEY, CDR2 SMNVEV (reference sequence). In DNA, the CDR3 is TGTGCCAGCAGTGCAGGTTCCTTATGGTACGAGCAGTACTTC. Amino acids: CASSAGSLWYEQYF.

The J gene is TRBJ2-3, the V gene TRBV7-2; D remains unclear. The length of the CDR3 is 13 residues. Germline assignment: CDR1 SGHTA and CDR2 FQGNSA. V lost 6 bases and J lost 2, with 9 bases in between. CDR3 protein: CASRRSSTDTQYF. Written as DNA, the CDR3 is TGTGCCAGCAGACGGTCCTCCACAGATACGCAGTATTTT.

This clone was observed a handful of times. The rearrangement joins TRBV15 to TRBJ1-5; D is unresolved. V lost 0 bases and J 4 bases, leaving 10 bases between the germline ends. Germline assignment: CDR1 LNHNV and CDR2 YYDKDF (reference sequence). The CDR3 spans 15 residues. CDR3 nucleotides: TGTGCCACCAGCAGAGATAGGATAGGAAATCAGCCCCAGCATTTT. Its protein product is CATSRDRIGNQPQHF. Together with reference TRBV15 and TRBJ1-5, the CDR3 gives the full variable domain: DAMVIQNPRYQVTQFGKPVTLSCSQTLNHNVMYWYQQKSSQAPKLLFHYYDKDFNNEADTPDNFQSRRPNTSFCFLDIRSPGLGDTAMYLCATSRDRIGNQPQHFGDGTRLSIL.

This clone was recorded a few times. The chain is built from TRBV5-1 and TRBJ1-1; the D gene is possibly TRBD1 (6 bases). CDR1 is SGHRS and CDR2 is YFSETQ in the germline V gene. This CDR3 spans 13 amino acids. V was trimmed by 3 bases and J by 6 bases, leaving 12 bases between them. The CDR3 coding sequence is TGCGCCAGCAGCTGGGGGGACATCCCTGAAGCTTTCTTT. This sequence encodes CASSWGDIPEAFF.

Remarks on this clone: Other DNA sequences in this specimen translate into the identical CDR3. CDR3 DNA: TGCAGTGCTAGACTAGTCTACGAGCAGTACTTC. Translating it yields CSARLVYEQYF. V gene TRBV20-1 combines with J gene TRBJ2-7; D is ambiguous. CDR1 and CDR2 (germline): DFQATT, SNEGSKA (reference sequence). CDR3 length: 11 residues. V lost 2 bases and J 3 bases, leaving 5 bases between the germline ends.

The chain carries TRBV7-2 and TRBJ1-1; D is uncertain. From germline, CDR1 is SGHTA and CDR2 FQGNSA. V lost 4 bases and J 10 bases, leaving 10 bases between the germline ends. CDR3 length: 11 residues. The CDR3 DNA is TGTGCCAGCAGCTACGCCCTGGCAGCTTTCTTT. Translation: CASSYALAAFF.

This clone was counted between two and nine times. The chain recombines TRBV7-9 with TRBJ1-1; possibly TRBD1 for D (6 bases). Germline CDR1 SEHNR, CDR2 FQNEAQ (reference sequence). CDR3 length equals 12 residues. Trimming removed 1 base at V and 8 bases at J, with 8 bases between. CDR3 bases: TGTGCCAGCAGCTTAGTTGACAGGGAAGCTTTCTTT. Protein product: CASSLVDREAFF.

The J gene is TRBJ2-1, the V gene TRBV13, with TRBD2 matching over 7 bases. The CDR3 runs to 16 residues. After removal of 3 bases from V and 5 bases from J, the junction contained 10 bases not matched to a gene. Germline CDR1 PRHDT, CDR2 FYEKMQ (reference sequence). CDR3 region: CASSFTNRDYNNEQFF. The CDR3 DNA follows: TGTGCCAGCAGCTTTACAAACCGGGACTACAACAATGAGCAGTTCTTC.

CDR3 nucleotides: TGCGCCAGCAGCTCCGACAGTTCTAACACCGGGGAGCTGTTTTTT. Translating gives CASSSDSSNTGELFF. The chain has TRBV5-1 and TRBJ2-2, with a tentative D call TRBD1 (5 bases). Trimming removed 3 bases from V and 2 bases from J, with 11 bases in between. The CDR3 spans 15 residues. Germline lookup yields CDR1 SGHRS and CDR2 YFSETQ.

This chain joins TRBV6-1 and TRBJ2-7; a weak D match, TRBD1 (5 bases). The CDR3 spans 14 residues. Germline V CDR1 and CDR2: MNHNS, SASEGT. Trimming took 2 bases from V and 3 from J, leaving 11 bases between them. This CDR3 is CASSEISRDYEQYV. CDR3 nucleotides: TGTGCCAGCAGTGAAATAAGCAGGGACTACGAGCAGTACGTC.

The V gene is TRBV29-1, the J gene TRBJ1-1, with TRBD1 matching over 7 bases. The CDR3 loop spans 13 amino acids. Per the germline V gene, CDR1 is SQVTM and CDR2 is ANQGSEA. The trim removed 7 bases at V and 0 bases at J, leaving 5 bases unmatched. CDR3 DNA sequence: TGCAGCGCCAGACAGGGTCTGAACACTGAAGCTTTCTTT. This codes for CSARQGLNTEAFF.